These 31 T cell receptor beta chains were sequenced from one sample in a study of blood T cell repertoires in COVID-19. Libraries were prepared by immunoSEQ multiplex PCR; TCRdb keeps only in-frame clonotypes and omits some of them. Here the sample spans 150,000 to 200,000 clones, 80% to 90% being singletons. Sequenced material: peripheral blood. The source of these receptors is a man aged 18-30 years with active or convalescent COVID-19.

The chain couples TRBV3-1 (or the pseudogene TRBV3-2) to TRBJ1-1; D remains unclear. This CDR3 is built from 11 residues. The germline gives CDR1 LGHDT, CDR2 YNNKEL (reference sequence). Trimming took 1 base from V and 7 from J, leaving 4 bases between them. In nucleotides, the CDR3 is TGTGCCAGCAGCCAAGTCGGTGAAGCTTTCTTT. Its translation is CASSQVGEAFF.

The V gene is TRBV7-2, the J gene TRBJ1-2; no firm D call. Per germline, CDR1 SGHTA and CDR2 FQGNSA. V lost 4 bases and J lost 7, with 13 bases in between. The CDR3 extends over 13 amino acids. CDR3 in amino acids: CASSSQMTVGYTF. In DNA form, the CDR3 reads TGTGCCAGCAGCTCCCAAATGACTGTTGGCTACACCTTC.

The chain couples TRBV2 to TRBJ2-1; 9 positions agree with TRBD1. The V segment lost 6 bases and the J segment 9 bases; nucleotides outside the gene matches: 12. Germline V lookup: CDR1 SNHLY, CDR2 FYNNEI. The CDR3 contains 15 residues. The CDR3 DNA sequence: TGTGCCAGCAGCCGCCCGGTGACAGGGGGTATTGAGCAGTTCTTC. This translates into CASSRPVTGGIEQFF.

Of note for this clone: The junction departs from the called germline gene at one end, perhaps through a read error. This chain joins TRBV7-7 and TRBJ2-5, with D perhaps matching TRBD1 (5 bases). CDR1 is SSHAT, CDR2 FNYEAQ, per germline (reference sequence). The CDR3 spans 15 residues. Here the CDR3 DNA reads TGTGCTAGCAGCTTAGTGGCAGGGCGAAAAGAGACCCAGTACTTC. It codes for CASSLVAGRKETQYF.

The chain combines TRBV11-3 with TRBJ1-6; tentative D call: TRBD1 (6 bases). Germline V gene data show CDR1 as SGHNT and CDR2 as YENEEA. V lost 5 bases and J lost 7, with 24 bases in between. The CDR3 extends over 18 amino acids. The CDR3 region has the DNA TGTGCCAGCAGCCTTTGGTGGGGACCAGGGGTTGTCAATTCACCCCTCCACTTT. Amino acid sequence: CASSLWWGPGVVNSPLHF.

The chain has TRBV7-2 and TRBJ2-2, with 15 bases lining up with TRBD2. The CDR3 runs to 17 residues. Germline CDR1 is SGHTA and CDR2 is FQGNSA. With 5 bases clipped from V and 6 bases from J, the junction kept 7 bases outside the gene matches. CDR3 in amino acids: CASSAGLAGGLPGELFF. The CDR3 coding sequence is TGTGCCAGCAGCGCTGGACTAGCGGGAGGGCTCCCCGGGGAGCTGTTTTTT. Looking up the rest from reference TRBV7-2 and TRBJ2-2 gives the full variable domain: GAGVSQSPSNKVTEKGKDVELRCDPISGHTALYWYRQSLGQGLEFLIYFQGNSAPDKSGLPSDRFSAERTGGSVSTLTIQRTQQEDSAVYLCASSAGLAGGLPGELFFGEGSRLTVL.

This clone appeared a single time. This sequence joins TRBV27 and TRBJ1-1; D gene ambiguous. Trimming shortened V by 3 bases and J by 0 bases, and 11 bases separated the two germline ends. The CDR3 is 15 amino acids. Looked up from germline, CDR1 is MNHEY and CDR2 is SMNVEV (reference sequence). The chain's CDR3 is CASSFQQTMNTEAFF. The CDR3 coding sequence is TGTGCCAGCAGTTTCCAACAGACTATGAACACTGAAGCTTTCTTT.

This chain uses TRBV28 with TRBJ1-2; D might be TRBD1 (6 bases). V was shortened by 6 bases and J by 3 bases, with 14 bases between the two germline ends. Germline CDR1 MDHEN, CDR2 SYDVKM. This CDR3 comprises 14 residues. The CDR3 sequence is CASRSGTTDYGYTF. CDR3 coding DNA: TGTGCCAGCAGGTCCGGGACAACCGACTATGGCTACACCTTC.

This sequence joins TRBV5-1 and TRBJ2-1; 14 bases are shared with TRBD2. V was clipped by 1 base and J by 0 bases; unmatched bases: 15. The CDR3 sequence is 22 residues long. Germline CDR1 is SGHRS and CDR2 is YFSETQ. The CDR3: CASSLMPGLAGGGYSSYNEQFF. The CDR3 nucleotides read TGCGCCAGCAGCTTGATGCCTGGACTAGCGGGAGGAGGCTATAGCTCCTACAATGAGCAGTTCTTC.

This chain links TRBV15 with TRBJ2-7, with 7 nucleotides matching TRBD1. This CDR3 is built from 13 residues. The germline CDR1 and CDR2 sequences are LNHNV and YYDKDF (reference sequence). The junction had 0 bases not matched to a gene; V was cut back by 0 bases and J by 4 bases. Here the CDR3 reads CATSRDRGYEQYV. In nucleotides, the CDR3 is TGTGCCACCAGCAGAGACAGGGGGTACGAGCAGTACGTC.

The V call is TRBV15, the J call TRBJ1-1; the D is unclear. The V end was cut by 5 bases, the J end by 1 base, with 11 bases between. Per germline, CDR1 LNHNV and CDR2 YYDKDF (reference sequence). The CDR3 spans 14 residues. Here the CDR3 DNA reads TGTGCCACCAGCTCAAGAGGCAGGAACACTGAAGCTTTCTTT. It translates to CATSSRGRNTEAFF.

This chain joins TRBV19 and TRBJ2-3; 8 nucleotides align to TRBD1. CDR1 is LNHDA, CDR2 SQIVND, per germline (reference sequence). Trimming removed 4 bases from V and 3 bases from J; junction bases left unmatched: 9. The CDR3 sequence is 16 residues long. CDR3 coding DNA: TGTGCCAGTAGTAGAAATACAGGGGGTAGAACAGATACGCAGTATTTT. It specifies CASSRNTGGRTDTQYF.

Remarks on this clone: Germline and junction disagree at one end, which may indicate a read error. This chain links TRBV7-7 with TRBJ2-1, with a tentative D call TRBD1 (6 bases). The CDR3 contains 14 residues. From germline, CDR1 is SSHAT and CDR2 FNYEAQ (reference sequence). The CDR3 DNA is TGTGCTAGCAGCTTTGGACAGCCGGGCAATGAGCAGTTCTTC. Translated, it gives CASSFGQPGNEQFF.

This clone was detected only once. The chain combines TRBV11-3 with TRBJ1-1; 7 bases match TRBD1. CDR1 is SGHNT and CDR2 is YENEEA in the germline V gene. The CDR3 consists of 15 residues. The V segment lost 2 bases and the J segment 1 base; nucleotides outside the gene matches: 4. CDR3 amino acids: CASSLQGGTNTEAFF. CDR3 in DNA: TGTGCCAGCAGCTTACAGGGGGGTACGAACACTGAAGCTTTCTTT.

This chain uses TRBV10-3 with TRBJ1-1, with D perhaps TRBD1 (6 bases). The V end was cut by 4 bases, the J end by 1 base, with 16 bases between. The V gene's germline CDR1 is ENHRY and CDR2 SYGVKD. The CDR3 consists of 16 residues. The CDR3 DNA is TGTGCCATCAGTGCCAACCTACAGGGACCGAACACTGAAGCTTTCTTT. Translation: CAISANLQGPNTEAFF.

This rearrangement joins TRBV12-3 or TRBV12-4 to TRBJ1-2, with D unresolved. The CDR3 is made up of 13 amino acids. The ends were cut back, 6 bases at V and 4 bases at J, with 12 bases in the middle. CDR3 region: CASSPAVGYGYTF. The CDR3 DNA reads TGTGCCAGCAGCCCCGCCGTCGGCTATGGCTACACCTTC.

V is TRBV2 and J is TRBJ1-4; the D gene is possibly TRBD1 (5 bases). CDR1 is SNHLY, CDR2 FYNNEI, per germline. The length of the CDR3 is 15 residues. The ends were cut back, 5 bases at V and 6 bases at J, with 16 bases in the middle. This CDR3 reads CASSPSGPWDEKLFF. CDR3 nucleotides: TGTGCCAGCAGTCCTTCAGGGCCCTGGGATGAAAAACTGTTTTTT. The complete variable domain, with remaining parts taken from reference TRBV2 and TRBJ1-4, reads EPEVTQTPSHQVTQMGQEVILRCVPISNHLYFYWYRQILGQKVEFLVSFYNNEISEKSEIFDDQFSVERPDGSNFTLKIRSTKLEDSAMYFCASSPSGPWDEKLFFGSGTQLSVL.

The chain couples TRBV2 to TRBJ1-1, with D possibly being TRBD1 (6 bases). This CDR3 spans 14 amino acids. The germline gives CDR1 SNHLY, CDR2 FYNNEI. Trimming removed 4 bases from V and 1 base from J, with 10 bases in between. The CDR3 is CASSGARGNTEAFF. CDR3 bases: TGTGCCAGCAGTGGGGCCAGGGGGAACACTGAAGCTTTCTTT. Supplemented by reference TRBV2 and TRBJ1-1, the full variable domain reads EPEVTQTPSHQVTQMGQEVILRCVPISNHLYFYWYRQILGQKVEFLVSFYNNEISEKSEIFDDQFSVERPDGSNFTLKIRSTKLEDSAMYFCASSGARGNTEAFFGQGTRLTVV.

The chain has TRBV19 and TRBJ1-1; 10 bases match TRBD1. The CDR3 is 16 residues long. Germline CDR1 LNHDA, CDR2 SQIVND (reference sequence). V was clipped by 2 bases and J by 4 bases; unmatched bases: 7. Here the CDR3 DNA reads TGTGCCAGTAGTATATTGTGGGACAGGGGTCCCACTGAAGCTTTCTTT. Translation: CASSILWDRGPTEAFF.

CDR3: CASSVAWGAGAKNEQFF. CDR3 bases: TGTGCCAGCAGCGTAGCTTGGGGAGCGGGAGCAAAAAATGAGCAGTTCTTC. This rearrangement joins TRBV9 to TRBJ2-1; 8 bases are shared with TRBD2. Unmatched junction bases numbered 12, after V lost 0 bases and J lost 7 bases. The CDR3 has 17 residues. Germline CDR1 SGDLS, CDR2 YYNGEE. Combining the CDR3 with reference TRBV9 and TRBJ2-1 gives the whole variable domain DSGVTQTPKHLITATGQRVTLRCSPRSGDLSVYWYQQSLDQGLQFLIQYYNGEERAKGNILERFSAQQFPDLHSELNLSSLELGDSALYFCASSVAWGAGAKNEQFFGPGTRLTVL.

The J gene is TRBJ2-4, the V gene TRBV7-2; no reliable D call. In germline, CDR1 is SGHTA, CDR2 FQGNSA. The CDR3 spans 13 residues. V was cut by 1 base and J by 10 bases, with 11 bases left in between. The CDR3 DNA is TGTGCCAGCAGCTTAGGTGGAGTAAAAATTCAGTACTTC. Protein product: CASSLGGVKIQYF.

The chain combines TRBV7-3 with TRBJ2-7; D gene unclear. V shed 4 bases and J shed 2 bases, with 12 bases lying between them. The CDR3 sequence is 14 residues long. The germline CDR1 and CDR2 sequences are SGHTA and FQGTGA. The CDR3 is CASSSLELPYEQYF. CDR3 coding DNA: TGTGCCAGCAGCTCCCTCGAACTCCCCTACGAGCAGTACTTC.

The J gene is TRBJ1-1, the V gene TRBV7-8, with 7 bases identical to TRBD1. This CDR3 is built from 16 residues. Unmatched junction bases numbered 11, after V lost 2 bases and J lost 5 bases. The germline CDR1 and CDR2 sequences are SGHVS and FQNEAQ. The chain's CDR3 is CASSLRDRGSGTEAFF. In nucleotides, the CDR3 is TGTGCCAGCAGCTTAAGGGACAGAGGGTCGGGGACTGAAGCTTTCTTT.

The rearrangement joins TRBV5-1 to TRBJ1-1, with a possible D match to TRBD1 (6 bases). V lost 4 bases, J lost 1 base, and 11 bases lay in between. The CDR3 has 14 amino acids. Germline CDR1 is SGHRS and CDR2 is YFSETQ. The CDR3 spells CASSQGRANTEAFF. Here the CDR3 DNA reads TGCGCCAGCAGCCAGGGGAGGGCGAACACTGAAGCTTTCTTT.

The V gene is TRBV6-5, the J gene TRBJ2-7, with D maybe TRBD2 (6 bases). The V end was cut by 0 bases, the J end by 3 bases, with 15 bases between. The germline gives CDR1 MNHEY, CDR2 SVGAGI. The CDR3 has 16 amino acids. CDR3 residues: CASSYSMGGYDYEQYF. DNA of the CDR3: TGTGCCAGCAGTTACTCGATGGGAGGTTATGACTACGAGCAGTACTTC.

This chain connects TRBV5-5 to TRBJ1-1, with D perhaps TRBD1 (6 bases). Trimming stripped 0 bases from V and 5 bases from J, with 11 bases between. The CDR3 extends over 14 amino acids. Germline V CDR1 and CDR2: SGHKS, YYEKEE (reference sequence). The DNA of the CDR3 is TGTGCCAGCAGCTTGGCCAGGGGAGGGACTGAAGCTTTCTTT. Protein sequence: CASSLARGGTEAFF.

The chain uses TRBV5-1 and TRBJ1-3, with D perhaps matching TRBD1 (6 bases). Trimming left V 2 bases short and J 0 bases short, with 9 bases between. There are 15 residues in the CDR3. The germline V gene has CDR1 SGHRS and CDR2 YFSETQ. The DNA of the CDR3 is TGCGCCAGCAGCTTCGGACAGAACTCTGGAAACACCATATATTTT. This codes for CASSFGQNSGNTIYF.

The chain links TRBV6-2 or TRBV6-3 to TRBJ1-2, with D unresolved. V lost 5 bases and J lost 4, with 14 bases in between. Germline CDR1 is MNHEY and CDR2 is SVGEGT. This CDR3 region has 14 residues. Here the CDR3 reads CASSAVTRFYGYTF. CDR3 DNA: TGTGCCAGCAGTGCAGTCACCCGATTCTATGGCTACACCTTC.

V usage is TRBV30 and J usage is TRBJ2-7, with 14 bases aligning to TRBD2. The CDR3 covers 17 residues. In germline, CDR1 is GTSNPN, CDR2 SVGIG (reference sequence). J gave up 3 bases and V 0 bases, and 7 bases lay outside the gene matches. Here the CDR3 reads CAWSVGTSGSFFYEQYF. Written as DNA, the CDR3 is TGTGCCTGGAGTGTAGGGACTAGCGGGAGTTTTTTCTACGAGCAGTACTTC.

This chain connects TRBV10-3 to TRBJ1-1; 9 bases are shared with TRBD1. This CDR3 is built from 14 residues. Per the germline V gene, CDR1 is ENHRY and CDR2 is SYGVKD. V lost 3 bases, J lost 4 bases, and 3 bases stayed unmatched. In DNA form, the CDR3 reads TGTGCCATCAGTGATATGACAGGGGGCACTGAAGCTTTCTTT. As protein: CAISDMTGGTEAFF.

This chain uses TRBV3-1 (or the pseudogene TRBV3-2) with TRBJ1-2, with 7 bases aligning to TRBD1. Germline V gene lookup returns CDR1 LGHDT and CDR2 YNNKEL (reference sequence). J was trimmed by 8 bases and V by 9 bases; bases with no gene match: 18. The CDR3 runs 15 residues. The CDR3 DNA reads as TGTGCCAGTAGACTTACAGGGGAATCGGTCAGCGGCTACACCTTC. Translated: CASRLTGESVSGYTF.